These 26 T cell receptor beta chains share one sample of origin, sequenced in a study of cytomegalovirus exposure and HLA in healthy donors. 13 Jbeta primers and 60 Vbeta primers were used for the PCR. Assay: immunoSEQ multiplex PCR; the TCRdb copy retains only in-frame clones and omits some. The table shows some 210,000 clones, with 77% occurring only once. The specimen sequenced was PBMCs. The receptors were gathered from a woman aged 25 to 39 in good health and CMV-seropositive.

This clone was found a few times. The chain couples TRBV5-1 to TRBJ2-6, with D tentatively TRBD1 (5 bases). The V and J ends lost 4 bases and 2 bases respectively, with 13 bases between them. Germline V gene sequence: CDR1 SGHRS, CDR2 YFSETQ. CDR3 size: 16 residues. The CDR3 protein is CASSIDSLTGANVLTF. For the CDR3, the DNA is TGCGCCAGCAGCATAGACAGCTTGACTGGGGCCAACGTCCTGACTTTC.

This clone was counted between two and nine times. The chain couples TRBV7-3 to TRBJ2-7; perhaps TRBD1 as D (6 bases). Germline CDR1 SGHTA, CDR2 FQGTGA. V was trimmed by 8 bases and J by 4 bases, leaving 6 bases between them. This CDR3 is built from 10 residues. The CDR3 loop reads CASDRYEQYF. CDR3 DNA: TGTGCCAGCGACAGGTACGAGCAGTACTTC.

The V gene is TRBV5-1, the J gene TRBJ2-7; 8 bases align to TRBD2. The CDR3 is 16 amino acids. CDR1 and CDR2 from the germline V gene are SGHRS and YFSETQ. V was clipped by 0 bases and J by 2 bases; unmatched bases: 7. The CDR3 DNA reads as TGCGCCAGCAGCTTGGTAGTAGCGGGACCAACCTACGAGCAGTACTTC. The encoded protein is CASSLVVAGPTYEQYF. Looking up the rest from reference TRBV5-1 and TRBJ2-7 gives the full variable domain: KAGVTQTPRYLIKTRGQQVTLSCSPISGHRSVSWYQQTPGQGLQFLFEYFSETQRNKGNFPGRFSGRQFSNSRSEMNVSTLELGDSALYLCASSLVVAGPTYEQYFGPGTRLTVT.

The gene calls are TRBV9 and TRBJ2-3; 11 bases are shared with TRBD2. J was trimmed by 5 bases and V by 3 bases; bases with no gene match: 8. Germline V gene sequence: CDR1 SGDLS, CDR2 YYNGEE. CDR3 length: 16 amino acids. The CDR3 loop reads CASSGRLAGGKDTQYF. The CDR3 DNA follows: TGTGCCAGCAGCGGCCGTCTAGCGGGAGGTAAAGATACGCAGTATTTT.

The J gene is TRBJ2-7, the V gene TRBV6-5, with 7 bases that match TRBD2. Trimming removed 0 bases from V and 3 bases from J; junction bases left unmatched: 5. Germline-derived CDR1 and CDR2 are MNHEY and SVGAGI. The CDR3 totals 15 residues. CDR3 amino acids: CASSYSLAEIYEQYF. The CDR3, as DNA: TGTGCCAGCAGTTACTCTCTAGCGGAAATCTACGAGCAGTACTTC.

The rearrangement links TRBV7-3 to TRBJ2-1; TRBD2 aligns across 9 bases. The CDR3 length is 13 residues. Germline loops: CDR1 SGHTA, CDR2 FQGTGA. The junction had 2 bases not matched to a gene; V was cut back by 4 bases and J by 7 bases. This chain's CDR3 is CASSWGLANEQFF. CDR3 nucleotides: TGTGCCAGCAGCTGGGGACTAGCTAATGAGCAGTTCTTC.

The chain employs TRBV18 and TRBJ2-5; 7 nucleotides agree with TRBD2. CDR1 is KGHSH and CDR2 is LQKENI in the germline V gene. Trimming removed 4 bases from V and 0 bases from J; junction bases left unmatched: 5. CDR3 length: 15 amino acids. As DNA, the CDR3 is TGTGCCAGCTCACGCCGGCTAGCGGACCAAGAGACCCAGTACTTC. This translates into CASSRRLADQETQYF.

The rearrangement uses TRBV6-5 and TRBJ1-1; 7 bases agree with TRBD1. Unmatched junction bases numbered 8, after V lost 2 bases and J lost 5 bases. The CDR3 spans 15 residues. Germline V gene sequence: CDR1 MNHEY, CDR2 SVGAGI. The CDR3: CASSYNEGAWTEAFF. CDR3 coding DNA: TGTGCCAGCAGTTACAATGAGGGGGCGTGGACTGAAGCTTTCTTT.

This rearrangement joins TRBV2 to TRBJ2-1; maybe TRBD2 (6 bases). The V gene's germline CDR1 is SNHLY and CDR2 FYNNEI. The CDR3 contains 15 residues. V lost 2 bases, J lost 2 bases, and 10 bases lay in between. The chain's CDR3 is CASSESVAAYNEQFF. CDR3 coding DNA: TGTGCCAGCAGTGAATCGGTAGCGGCCTACAATGAGCAGTTCTTC. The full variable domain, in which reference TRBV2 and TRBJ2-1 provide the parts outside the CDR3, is EPEVTQTPSHQVTQMGQEVILRCVPISNHLYFYWYRQILGQKVEFLVSFYNNEISEKSEIFDDQFSVERPDGSNFTLKIRSTKLEDSAMYFCASSESVAAYNEQFFGPGTRLTVL.

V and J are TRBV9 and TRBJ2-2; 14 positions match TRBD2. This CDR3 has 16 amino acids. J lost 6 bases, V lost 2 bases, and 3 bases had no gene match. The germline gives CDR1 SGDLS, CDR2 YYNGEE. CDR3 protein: CASSVTGLAGAGELFF. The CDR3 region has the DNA TGTGCCAGCAGCGTTACGGGACTAGCGGGAGCCGGGGAGCTGTTTTTT.

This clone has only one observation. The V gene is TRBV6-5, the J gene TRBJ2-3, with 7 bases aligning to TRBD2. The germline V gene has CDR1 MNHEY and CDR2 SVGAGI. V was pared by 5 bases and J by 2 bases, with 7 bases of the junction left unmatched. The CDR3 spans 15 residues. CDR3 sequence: CASSPSGDYTDTQYF. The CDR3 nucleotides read TGTGCCAGCAGTCCTAGCGGCGACTACACAGATACGCAGTATTTT.

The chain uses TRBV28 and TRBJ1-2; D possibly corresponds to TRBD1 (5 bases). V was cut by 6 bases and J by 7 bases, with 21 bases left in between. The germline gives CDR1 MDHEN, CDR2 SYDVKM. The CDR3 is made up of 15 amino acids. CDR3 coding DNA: TGTGCCAGCAGGCCGGGGGGGTTGCAGTGGAGTGGCTACACCTTC. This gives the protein CASRPGGLQWSGYTF.

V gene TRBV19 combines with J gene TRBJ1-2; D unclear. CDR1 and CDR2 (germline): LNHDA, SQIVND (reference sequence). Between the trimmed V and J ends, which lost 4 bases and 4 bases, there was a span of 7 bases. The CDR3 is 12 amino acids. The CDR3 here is CASSTGGYGYTF. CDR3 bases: TGTGCCAGTAGTACCGGAGGCTATGGCTACACCTTC.

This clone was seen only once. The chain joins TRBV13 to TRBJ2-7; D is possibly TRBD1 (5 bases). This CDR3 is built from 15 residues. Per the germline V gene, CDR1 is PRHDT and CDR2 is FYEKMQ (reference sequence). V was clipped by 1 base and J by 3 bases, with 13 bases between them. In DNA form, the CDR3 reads TGTGCCAGCAGCTTAGCGAAGGGGCCAGGCTACGAGCAGTACTTC. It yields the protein CASSLAKGPGYEQYF.

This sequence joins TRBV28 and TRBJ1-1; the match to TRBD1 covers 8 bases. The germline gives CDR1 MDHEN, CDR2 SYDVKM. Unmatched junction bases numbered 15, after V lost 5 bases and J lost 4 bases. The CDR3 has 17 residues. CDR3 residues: CASSPRGRGRFRTEAFF. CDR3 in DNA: TGTGCCAGCAGTCCACGGGGCAGGGGGCGATTTCGCACTGAAGCTTTCTTT.

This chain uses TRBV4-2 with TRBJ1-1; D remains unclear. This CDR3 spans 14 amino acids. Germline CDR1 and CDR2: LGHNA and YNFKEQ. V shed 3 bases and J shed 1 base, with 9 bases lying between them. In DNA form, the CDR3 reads TGTGCCAGCAGCCATCGGGAAAAGAACACTGAAGCTTTCTTT. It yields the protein CASSHREKNTEAFF.

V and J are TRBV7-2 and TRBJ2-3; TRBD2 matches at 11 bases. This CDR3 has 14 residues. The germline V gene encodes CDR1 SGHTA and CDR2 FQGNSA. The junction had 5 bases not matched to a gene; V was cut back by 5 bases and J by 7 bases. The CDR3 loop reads CASSPGTSGNTQYF. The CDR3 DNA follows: TGTGCCAGCAGCCCCGGGACTAGCGGAAATACGCAGTATTTT.

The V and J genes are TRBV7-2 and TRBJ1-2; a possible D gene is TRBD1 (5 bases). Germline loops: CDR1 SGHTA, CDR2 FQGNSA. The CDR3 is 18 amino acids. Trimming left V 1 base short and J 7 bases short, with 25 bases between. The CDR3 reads CASSLEVGTQGFIGGYTF. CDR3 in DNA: TGTGCCAGCAGCTTAGAAGTTGGGACTCAGGGTTTTATCGGTGGCTACACCTTC.

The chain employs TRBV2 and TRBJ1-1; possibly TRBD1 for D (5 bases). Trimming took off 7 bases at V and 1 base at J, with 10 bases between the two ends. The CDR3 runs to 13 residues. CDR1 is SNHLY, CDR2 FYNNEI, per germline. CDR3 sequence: CASKNQGNTEAFF. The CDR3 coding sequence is TGTGCCAGCAAGAACCAGGGGAACACTGAAGCTTTCTTT.

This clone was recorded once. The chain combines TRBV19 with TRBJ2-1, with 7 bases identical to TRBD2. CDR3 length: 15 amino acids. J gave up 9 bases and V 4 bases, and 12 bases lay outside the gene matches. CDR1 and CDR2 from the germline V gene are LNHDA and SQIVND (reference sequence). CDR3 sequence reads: CASSRTEGLFGEQFF. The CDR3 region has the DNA TGTGCCAGTAGTAGAACCGAGGGACTATTCGGTGAGCAGTTCTTC.

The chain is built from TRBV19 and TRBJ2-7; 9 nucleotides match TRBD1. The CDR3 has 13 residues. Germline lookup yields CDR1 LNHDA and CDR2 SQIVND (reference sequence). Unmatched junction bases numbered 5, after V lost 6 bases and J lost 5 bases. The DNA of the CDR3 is TGTGCCAGTAGCACTGGACAGGGGAACGAGCAGTACTTC. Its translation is CASSTGQGNEQYF. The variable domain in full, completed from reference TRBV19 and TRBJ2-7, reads DGGITQSPKYLFRKEGQNVTLSCEQNLNHDAMYWYRQDPGQGLRLIYYSQIVNDFQKGDIAEGYSVSREKKESFPLTVTSAQKNPTAFYLCASSTGQGNEQYFGPGTRLTVT.

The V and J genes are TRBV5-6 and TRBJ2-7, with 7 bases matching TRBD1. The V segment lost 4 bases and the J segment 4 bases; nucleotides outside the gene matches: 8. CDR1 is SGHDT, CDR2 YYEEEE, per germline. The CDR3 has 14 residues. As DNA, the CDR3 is TGTGCCAGCAGCCCGTGGGACAGCATGTACGAGCAGTACTTC. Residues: CASSPWDSMYEQYF.

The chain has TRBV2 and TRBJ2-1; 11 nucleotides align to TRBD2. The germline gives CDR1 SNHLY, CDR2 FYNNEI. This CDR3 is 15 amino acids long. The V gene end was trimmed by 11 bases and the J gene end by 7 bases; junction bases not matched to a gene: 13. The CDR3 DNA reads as TGTGCCCTATTGAGGGGGACTAGCGGTTTTAATGAGCAGTTCTTC. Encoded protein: CALLRGTSGFNEQFF.

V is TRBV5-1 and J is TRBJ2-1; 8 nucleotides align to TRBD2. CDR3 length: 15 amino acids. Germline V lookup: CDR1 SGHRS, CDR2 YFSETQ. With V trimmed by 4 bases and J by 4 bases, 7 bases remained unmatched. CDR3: CASSRPGLGYNEQFF. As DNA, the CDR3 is TGCGCCAGCAGCCGACCGGGACTAGGGTACAATGAGCAGTTCTTC. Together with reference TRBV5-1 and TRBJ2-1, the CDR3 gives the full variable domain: KAGVTQTPRYLIKTRGQQVTLSCSPISGHRSVSWYQQTPGQGLQFLFEYFSETQRNKGNFPGRFSGRQFSNSRSEMNVSTLELGDSALYLCASSRPGLGYNEQFFGPGTRLTVL.

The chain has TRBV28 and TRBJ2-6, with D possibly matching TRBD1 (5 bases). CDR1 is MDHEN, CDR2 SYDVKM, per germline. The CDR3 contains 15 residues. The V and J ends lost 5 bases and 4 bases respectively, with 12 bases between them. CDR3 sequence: CASSNQGTGANVLTF. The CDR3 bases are TGTGCCAGCAGTAACCAGGGTACCGGGGCCAACGTCCTGACTTTC.

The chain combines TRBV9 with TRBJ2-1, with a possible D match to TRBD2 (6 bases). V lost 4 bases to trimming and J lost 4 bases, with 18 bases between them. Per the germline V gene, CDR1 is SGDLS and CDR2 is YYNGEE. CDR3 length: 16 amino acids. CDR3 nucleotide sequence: TGTGCCAGCAGCACTCGCGCTAGCGAGGAGTACAATGAGCAGTTCTTC. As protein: CASSTRASEEYNEQFF.